The next 11 T cell receptor beta chains were all read from a single sample in a study of tumor and adjacent non-tumor tissue in lung cancer. The library came from three nested PCR rounds adapted from ARM-PCR protocols. Each CDR3 protein gets one entry after TCRdb re-called the multiplex PCR reads with MiXCR. The sample lists about 76,000 distinct CDR3 sequences, roughly 80% occurring once. The template was RNA from unsorted bulk tissue. The normal lung tissue was taken more than 3 cm from the tumor edge. Sequencing input: distant non-tumor lung tissue. Receptors were obtained from a man in his sixties with non-small cell lung cancer.

In its sample, this clonotype was seen once. Compared with germline, one end of the junction differs, possibly owing to a read error. The chain uses TRBV5-5 and TRBJ2-1, with D perhaps matching TRBD2 (5 bases). Germline lookup yields CDR1 SGHKS and CDR2 YYEKEE (reference sequence). The CDR3 covers 15 residues. DNA for the CDR3: TGTGTCAGCAGCTTGGCTCCCGGGAACGGGAATGAGCAGTTCTTC. Protein product: CVSSLAPGNGNEQFF.

This clonotype is classed as medium-sized. CDR3 sequence (DNA): TGCAGTGCTAGACTCGCCCTCACCTCGGAGACCCAGTACTTC. Residues: CSARLALTSETQYF. The J gene is TRBJ2-5, the V gene TRBV20-1, with no clear D. The germline CDR1 and CDR2 sequences are DFQATT and SNEGSKA (reference sequence). This CDR3 comprises 14 residues. V was pared by 2 bases and J by 5 bases, with 15 bases between.

The table lists this clonotype with a count of one. A read error may be the cause here, since a much bigger clone is one base away. The rearrangement uses TRBV12-3 or TRBV12-4 and TRBJ2-7; D gene unclear. The CDR3 sequence is 12 residues long. The ends were cut back, 7 bases at V and 7 bases at J, with 14 bases in the middle. Here the CDR3 reads CASTANWLEQYF. The CDR3 DNA follows: TGTGCCAGCACCGCCAACTGGCTGGAGCAGTACTTC.

This clonotype was counted once. The junction differs from germline at one of its ends, possibly a read error. The chain uses TRBV6-2 or TRBV6-3 and TRBJ2-1; no clear D gene. The germline V gene has CDR1 MNHEY and CDR2 SVGEGT. The CDR3 is made up of 12 amino acids. In DNA form, the CDR3 reads TGTACCAGCAGTCTCCTAGGTAATGAGCAGCTCTTC. As protein: CTSSLLGNEQLF.

About this clonotype: The CDR3 carries no conserved terminal phenylalanine or tryptophan, so it likely arises from a read error. The chain employs TRBV11-2 and TRBJ2-1; D gene uncertain. Germline lookup yields CDR1 SGHAT and CDR2 FQNNGV. This CDR3 region has 14 residues. The CDR3 loop reads CVSSRIGDYNEQFI. In DNA, the CDR3 is TGTGTCAGCAGCCGGATAGGAGACTACAATGAGCAGTTCATC.

The rearrangement links TRBV20-1 to TRBJ1-3; 7 nucleotides match TRBD1. The V segment lost 7 bases and the J segment 3 bases; nucleotides outside the gene matches: 9. In germline, CDR1 is DFQATT, CDR2 SNEGSKA (reference sequence). The CDR3 has 14 residues. DNA of the CDR3: TGCAGTGTGCACGGACAGGAGGGTGGAAACACCATATATTTT. Translated: CSVHGQEGGNTIYF.

Concerning this clonotype itself: One end of the junction fails to match germline, which may point to a read error. This chain joins TRBV29-1 and TRBJ2-2; 13 bases line up with TRBD2. The CDR3 sequence is 15 residues long. Germline assignment: CDR1 SQVTM and CDR2 ANQGSEA. CDR3 in amino acids: CSAKTSGGNAGELSF. Here the CDR3 DNA reads TGCAGCGCCAAGACTAGCGGGGGGAACGCCGGGGAGCTGTCTTTT.

As regards this clonotype: One junction end does not reproduce the germline sequence, and a read error may be involved. This chain joins TRBV7-2 and TRBJ1-6; a weak D match, TRBD1 (5 bases). Germline CDR1 SGHTA, CDR2 FQGNSA. The CDR3 has 14 amino acids. The CDR3 bases are TGCGCCAACAGGTTAGAGGCCAGTAATTCACCCCTCCACTTT. The encoded protein is CANRLEASNSPLHF.

With respect to this clonotype: The junction does not match germline at one end; this may be a read error. The rearrangement uses TRBV13 and TRBJ1-3, with D possibly TRBD1 on 6 matching bases. The germline CDR1 and CDR2 sequences are PRHDT and FYEKMQ (reference sequence). This CDR3 is built from 16 residues. The chain's CDR3 is CASGLSPAGAGNTIYF. For the CDR3, the DNA is TGTGCCAGCGGCTTAAGCCCGGCAGGGGCTGGGAACACCATATATTTT.

Details on this clonotype: A junction end diverges from the germline sequence, so it may reflect a read error. The chain couples TRBV13 to TRBJ1-3; D not resolved. This CDR3 is 16 amino acids long. From germline, CDR1 is PRHDT and CDR2 FYEKMQ (reference sequence). CDR3 amino acids: CASSLGPARAGNTVYF. CDR3 DNA sequence: TGTGCCAGCAGCTTAGGCCCGGCACGGGCTGGGAACACCGTATATTTT.

The sample holds one count of this clonotype. Compared with germline, one end of the junction differs, possibly owing to a read error. V gene TRBV11-3 combines with J gene TRBJ2-1; 8 bases map to TRBD2. The germline V gene has CDR1 SGHNT and CDR2 YENEEA. The CDR3 sequence is 16 residues long. The CDR3: CASSLGRTSIHNEQSF. CDR3 sequence (DNA): TGTGCCAGCAGCTTAGGGAGGACTAGCATCCACAATGAGCAGTCCTTC.